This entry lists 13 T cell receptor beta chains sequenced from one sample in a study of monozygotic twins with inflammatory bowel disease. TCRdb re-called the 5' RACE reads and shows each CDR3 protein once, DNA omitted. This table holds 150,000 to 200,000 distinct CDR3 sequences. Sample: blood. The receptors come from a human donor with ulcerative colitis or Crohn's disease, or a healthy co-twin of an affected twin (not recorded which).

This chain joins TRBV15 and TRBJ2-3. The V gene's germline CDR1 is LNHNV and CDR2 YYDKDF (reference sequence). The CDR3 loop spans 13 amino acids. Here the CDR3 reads CATSRVIADTQYF.

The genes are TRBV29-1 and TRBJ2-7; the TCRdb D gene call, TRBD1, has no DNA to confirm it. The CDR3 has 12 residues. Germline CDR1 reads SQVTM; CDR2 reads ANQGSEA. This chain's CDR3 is CSVPGRNYEQYF.

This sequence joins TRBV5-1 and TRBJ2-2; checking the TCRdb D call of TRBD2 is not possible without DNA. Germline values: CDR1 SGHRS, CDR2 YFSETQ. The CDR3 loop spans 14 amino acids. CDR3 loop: CASGGTSGAGELFF.

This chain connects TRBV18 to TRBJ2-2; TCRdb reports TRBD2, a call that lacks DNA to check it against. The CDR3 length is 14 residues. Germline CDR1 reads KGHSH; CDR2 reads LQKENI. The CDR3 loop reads CASSPRRGTGELFF.

The CDR3 region is CAISEKGGDTQYF. V is TRBV10-3 and J is TRBJ2-3. The CDR3 covers 13 residues. CDR1 and CDR2 from the germline V gene are ENHRY and SYGVKD.

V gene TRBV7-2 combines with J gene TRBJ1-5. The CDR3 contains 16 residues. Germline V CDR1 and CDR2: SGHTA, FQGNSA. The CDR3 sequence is CASSQMGGRETQPQHF.

CDR3 region: CASSLEAGRVNTEAFF. The V call is TRBV5-5, the J call TRBJ1-1. Germline V gives CDR1 SGHKS, CDR2 YYEKEE (reference sequence). This CDR3 has 16 amino acids.

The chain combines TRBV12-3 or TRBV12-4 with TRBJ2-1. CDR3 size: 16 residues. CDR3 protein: CASSVTGTPSYNEQFF.

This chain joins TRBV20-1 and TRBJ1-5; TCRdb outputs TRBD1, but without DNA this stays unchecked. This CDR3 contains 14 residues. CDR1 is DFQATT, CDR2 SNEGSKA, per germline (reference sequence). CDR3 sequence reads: CSAGPGRTDQPQHF.

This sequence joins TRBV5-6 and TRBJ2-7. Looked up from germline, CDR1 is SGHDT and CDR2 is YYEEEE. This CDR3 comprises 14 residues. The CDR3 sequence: CASSFIGRLGEQYF. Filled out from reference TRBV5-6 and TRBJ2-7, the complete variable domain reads DAGVTQSPTHLIKTRGQQVTLRCSPKSGHDTVSWYQQALGQGPQFIFQYYEEEERQRGNFPDRFSGHQFPNYSSELNVNALLLGDSALYLCASSFIGRLGEQYFGPGTRLTVT.

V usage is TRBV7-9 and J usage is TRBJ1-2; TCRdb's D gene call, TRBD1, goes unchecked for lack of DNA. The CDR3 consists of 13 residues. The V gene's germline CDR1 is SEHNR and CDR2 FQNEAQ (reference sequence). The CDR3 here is CASTPQLTHGYTF.

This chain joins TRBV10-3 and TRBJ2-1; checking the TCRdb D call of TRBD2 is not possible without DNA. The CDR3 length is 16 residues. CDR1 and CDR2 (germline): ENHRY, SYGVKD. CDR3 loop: CAIKTSSPSSYNEQFF.

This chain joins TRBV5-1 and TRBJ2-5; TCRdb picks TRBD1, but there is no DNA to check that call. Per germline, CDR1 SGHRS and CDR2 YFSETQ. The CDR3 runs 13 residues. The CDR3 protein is CASSATGEATQYF.